This TCR beta chain was captured in a study of blood T cell repertoires in COVID-19. V shed 3 bases and J 5 bases; nucleotides not matched to a gene: 6. Germline lookup yields CDR1 KGHSH and CDR2 LQKENI. The CDR3 spans 15 residues. TCRdb keeps only in-frame clones here, not all; method: immunoSEQ multiplex PCR. Here the sample spans 150,000 to 200,000 clones, roughly four fifths being singletons. Source material: peripheral blood. The chain joins TRBV18 to TRBJ2-7; 11 bases align to TRBD1. The sequence was obtained from a woman in her thirties or forties with acute or convalescent COVID-19. CDR3 nucleotides: TGTGCCAGCTCACCCCCGGACAGGGGGCAACACGAGCAGTACTTC. It translates to CASSPPDRGQHEQYF.